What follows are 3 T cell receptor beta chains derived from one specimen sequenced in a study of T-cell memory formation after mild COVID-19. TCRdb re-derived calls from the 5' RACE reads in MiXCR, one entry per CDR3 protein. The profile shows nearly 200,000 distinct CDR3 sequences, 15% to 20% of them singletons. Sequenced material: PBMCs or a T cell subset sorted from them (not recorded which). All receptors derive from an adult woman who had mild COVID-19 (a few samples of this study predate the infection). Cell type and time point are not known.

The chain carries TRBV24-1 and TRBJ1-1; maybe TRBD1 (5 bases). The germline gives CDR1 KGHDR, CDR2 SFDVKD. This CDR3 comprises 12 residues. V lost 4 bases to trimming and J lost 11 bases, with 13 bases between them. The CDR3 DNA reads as TGTGCCACCAGTGACGTCCGGGACCGGGCTTTCTTT. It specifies CATSDVRDRAFF.

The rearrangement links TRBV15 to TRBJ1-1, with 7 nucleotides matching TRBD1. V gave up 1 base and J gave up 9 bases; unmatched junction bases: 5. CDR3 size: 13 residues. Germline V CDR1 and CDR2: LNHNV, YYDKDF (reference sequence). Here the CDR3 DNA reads TGTGCCACCAGCAGAGCCTGGGACAGCAAAGCTTTCTTT. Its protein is CATSRAWDSKAFF.

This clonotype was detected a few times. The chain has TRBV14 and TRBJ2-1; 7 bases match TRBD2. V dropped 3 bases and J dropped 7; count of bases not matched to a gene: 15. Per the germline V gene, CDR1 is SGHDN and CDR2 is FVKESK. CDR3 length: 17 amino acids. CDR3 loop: CASSQGSLRGVGNEQFF. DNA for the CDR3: TGTGCCAGCAGCCAGGGAAGTCTACGGGGGGTAGGAAATGAGCAGTTCTTC.